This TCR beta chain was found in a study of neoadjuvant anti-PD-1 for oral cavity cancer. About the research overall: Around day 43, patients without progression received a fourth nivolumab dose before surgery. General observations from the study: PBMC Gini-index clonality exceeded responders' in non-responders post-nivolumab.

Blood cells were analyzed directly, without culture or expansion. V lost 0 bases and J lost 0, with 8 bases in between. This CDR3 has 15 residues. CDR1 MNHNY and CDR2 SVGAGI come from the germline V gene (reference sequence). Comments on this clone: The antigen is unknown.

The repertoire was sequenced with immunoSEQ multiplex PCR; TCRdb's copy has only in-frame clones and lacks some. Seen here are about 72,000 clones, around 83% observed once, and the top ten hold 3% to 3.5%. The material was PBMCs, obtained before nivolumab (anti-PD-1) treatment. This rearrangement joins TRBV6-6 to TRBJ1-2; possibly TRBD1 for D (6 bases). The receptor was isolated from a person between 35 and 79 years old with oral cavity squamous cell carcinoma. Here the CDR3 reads CASSYSAGANYGYTF. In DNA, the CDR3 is TGTGCCAGCAGTTACTCTGCAGGGGCTAACTATGGCTACACCTTC.